These T cell receptor beta chains were read from a single sample in a study of blood T cell repertoires in COVID-19. Assay: immunoSEQ multiplex PCR; the TCRdb copy retains only in-frame clones and omits some. The sample has approximately 110,000 clones, 85% to 90% seen once. The sequenced sample was peripheral blood. The receptors originated from an elderly woman with COVID-19, enrolled during active disease. CDR3s leave out the opening cysteine and the closing phenylalanine or tryptophan.

V: TRBV4-3; J: TRBJ2-7; CDR3: ASSHRTGDEQY
V: TRBV6-2/TRBV6-3; J: TRBJ2-3; CDR3: ASSYGTSGKSPDTQY
V: TRBV11-2; J: TRBJ2-5; CDR3: ASSRTGYQETQY
V: TRBV24-1; J: TRBJ2-1; CDR3: ATSDGAPSSYNEQF
V: TRBV7-8; J: TRBJ2-1; CDR3: ASRMAGVGLRNEQF
V: TRBV7-2; J: TRBJ2-3; CDR3: ASSLTSGRRGDTQY
V: TRBV9; J: TRBJ2-2; CDR3: ASSEGQSNTGELF
V: TRBV12-3/TRBV12-4; J: TRBJ1-3; CDR3: ASSLQQSSTIY
V: TRBV4-3; J: TRBJ1-1; CDR3: ASSQPGESAEAF
V: TRBV5-6; J: TRBJ1-2; CDR3: ASSQMTGEGGYT
V: TRBV7-2; J: TRBJ1-3; CDR3: ASSLVSNSGNTIY
V: TRBV5-1; J: TRBJ2-3; CDR3: ASSSGQGSDTQY
V: TRBV5-4; J: TRBJ2-7; CDR3: ASTLARGGISYEQY
V: TRBV7-3; J: TRBJ2-3; CDR3: ASSSRGKPDTQY
V: TRBV5-4; J: TRBJ2-7; CDR3: ASIRDRGAYEQY
V: TRBV28; J: TRBJ2-7; CDR3: ASSLGRGEQY
V: TRBV9; J: TRBJ1-2; CDR3: ASSVDAGGRGANIRFYGYT
V: TRBV18; J: TRBJ2-3; CDR3: ASSRGTGGTDTQY
V: TRBV27; J: TRBJ2-7; CDR3: ASSTGQGYEQY
V: TRBV7-6; J: TRBJ1-6; CDR3: ASSKSGQGESPLH
V: TRBV18; J: TRBJ2-7; CDR3: ASSLVQEYEQY
V: TRBV24-1; J: TRBJ2-7; CDR3: ATRPPAGDSYEQY
V: TRBV4-1; J: TRBJ2-7; CDR3: ASSLGTGEYEQY
V: TRBV7-2; J: TRBJ1-1; CDR3: ASSFGTVREAF
V: TRBV7-9; J: TRBJ2-7; CDR3: ASSLPEGGNEQY
V: TRBV28; J: TRBJ1-2; CDR3: ASSKQGGYYGYT
V: TRBV24-1; J: TRBJ2-2; CDR3: ATSVYSAGSITGELF
V: TRBV28; J: TRBJ1-4; CDR3: ASSPDRIEKLF
V: TRBV23-1; J: TRBJ2-7; CDR3: ASSHLRDRVLHEQY
V: TRBV7-2; J: TRBJ2-3; CDR3: ASSPTSDINTQY
V: TRBV7-9; J: TRBJ1-1; CDR3: ASSSQGGTEAF
V: TRBV6-2/TRBV6-3; J: TRBJ2-2; CDR3: ASSYSASGIYENTGELF
V: TRBV5-6; J: TRBJ2-5; CDR3: ASSLLGETQY
V: TRBV19; J: TRBJ2-5; CDR3: ASSRGRGRQETQY
V: TRBV12-3/TRBV12-4; J: TRBJ1-1; CDR3: ASSRAHTEAF
V: TRBV6-5; J: TRBJ1-5; CDR3: ASSWGQGSGQPQH
V: TRBV28; J: TRBJ2-1; CDR3: ASISPPGTSRNEQF
V: TRBV4-3; J: TRBJ2-3; CDR3: ASSQDVTSGYTDTQY
V: TRBV7-3; J: TRBJ2-1; CDR3: ASSLEAGGPNNEQF
V: TRBV7-2; J: TRBJ1-2; CDR3: ASSQLYGYGYT
V: TRBV24-1; J: TRBJ2-1; CDR3: ATRSGGNPEQF
V: TRBV19; J: TRBJ1-1; CDR3: ASTRGGASLNTEAF
V: TRBV5-1; J: TRBJ2-5; CDR3: ASSLALRQGETQY
V: TRBV10-3; J: TRBJ1-5; CDR3: AISELGGDQPQH
V: TRBV3-1/TRBV3-2; J: TRBJ2-7; CDR3: ASSQDPHKLSYEQY
V: TRBV28; J: TRBJ2-7; CDR3: ASSFRAAYEQY